A single sample is the source of the 6 T cell receptor beta chains below, sequenced in a study of identical twins. TCRdb re-derived calls from the 5' RACE reads in MiXCR, one entry per CDR3 protein. The data show about 890,000 distinct CDR3 sequences, 9% to 15% seen once. Another study also made use of these data, one on yellow fever vaccine responses in identical twins.

Sample: PBMCs. The source of these receptors is a woman aged 18-29 years in good health.

The gene calls are TRBV12-3 or TRBV12-4 and TRBJ2-2, with TRBD2 matching 7 bases. The CDR3 has 16 residues. V shed 5 bases and J 4 bases; nucleotides not matched to a gene: 10. The CDR3: CASSPTSREITGELFF. CDR3 nucleotides: TGTGCCAGCAGTCCGACTAGCAGAGAAATCACCGGGGAGCTGTTTTTT.

This clonotype was counted at least ten times. This sequence joins TRBV2 and TRBJ2-7; D is possibly TRBD2 (5 bases). The CDR3 is 13 residues long. Germline V gene sequence: CDR1 SNHLY, CDR2 FYNNEI. V was pared by 3 bases and J by 5 bases, with 11 bases between. The CDR3 nucleotides are TGTGCCAGCAGTGAGACTACCGTAGACGAGCAGTACTTC. Translation gives CASSETTVDEQYF.

There are many counts of this clonotype. The chain uses TRBV29-1 and TRBJ1-2; D may be TRBD1 (5 bases). The V gene's germline CDR1 is SQVTM and CDR2 ANQGSEA. This CDR3 is built from 14 residues. Trimming shortened V by 5 bases and J by 5 bases, and 18 bases separated the two germline ends. The CDR3 loop reads CSVPRADRGYGYTF. The CDR3 region has the DNA TGCAGCGTTCCTAGGGCCGACCGGGGGTATGGCTACACCTTC. The whole variable domain, remainder taken from reference TRBV29-1 and TRBJ1-2, is SAVISQKPSRDICQRGTSLTIQCQVDSQVTMMFWYRQQPGQSLTLIATANQGSEATYESGFVIDKFPISRPNLTFSTLTVSNMSPEDSSIYLCSVPRADRGYGYTFGSGTRLTVV.

Ten or more counts support this clonotype. The gene calls are TRBV7-6 and TRBJ2-7; TRBD1 aligns across 7 bases. The germline V gene has CDR1 SGHVS and CDR2 FNYEAQ. V lost 2 bases to trimming and J lost 0 bases; unmatched junction nucleotides: 4. The CDR3 is 15 residues long. CDR3 amino acids: CASSLLGDSSYEQYF. The CDR3 region has the DNA TGTGCCAGCAGCTTATTGGGGGACAGCTCCTACGAGCAGTACTTC.

This clonotype has more than one count but fewer than ten. J is TRBJ2-7 and V is TRBV6-5, with D tentatively TRBD1 (6 bases). The CDR3 spans 13 residues. V was shortened by 1 base and J by 6 bases, with 10 bases between the two germline ends. The germline V gene encodes CDR1 MNHEY and CDR2 SVGAGI. The CDR3 sequence is CASSYWGHGEQYF. The CDR3 nucleotides are TGTGCCAGCAGTTACTGGGGGCATGGCGAGCAGTACTTC.

The chain joins TRBV6-2 or TRBV6-3 to TRBJ1-6; no clear D gene. The CDR3 contains 14 residues. Germline V gives CDR1 MNHEY, CDR2 SVGEGT. Trimming pared 2 bases from V and 9 bases from J, leaving 11 bases between. The CDR3 here is CASSYHRSASPLHF. CDR3 DNA: TGTGCCAGCAGTTACCACAGATCAGCTTCACCCCTCCACTTT.